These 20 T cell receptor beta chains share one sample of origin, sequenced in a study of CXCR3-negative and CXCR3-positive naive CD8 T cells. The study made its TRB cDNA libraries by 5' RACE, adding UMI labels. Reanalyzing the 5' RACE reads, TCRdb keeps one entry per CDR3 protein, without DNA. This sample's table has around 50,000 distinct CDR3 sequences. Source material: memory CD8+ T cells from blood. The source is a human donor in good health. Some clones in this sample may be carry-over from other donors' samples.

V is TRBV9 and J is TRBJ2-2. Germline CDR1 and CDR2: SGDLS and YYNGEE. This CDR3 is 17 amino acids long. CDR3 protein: CASSVALSAGGTGELFF.

This CDR3 reads CSVPYSFGADTQYF. This chain uses TRBV29-1 with TRBJ2-3. The CDR3 loop spans 14 amino acids. Germline CDR1 is SQVTM and CDR2 is ANQGSEA.

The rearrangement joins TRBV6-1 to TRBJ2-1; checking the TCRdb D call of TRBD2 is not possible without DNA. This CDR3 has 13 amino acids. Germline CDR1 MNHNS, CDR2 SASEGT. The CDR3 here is CASSEDGTARQFF.

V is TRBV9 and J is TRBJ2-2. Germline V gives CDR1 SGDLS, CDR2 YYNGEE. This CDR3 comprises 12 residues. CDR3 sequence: CASSANTGELFF.

This CDR3 reads CASSPWDSPGYGYTF. J is TRBJ1-2 and V is TRBV11-2; TCRdb calls TRBD1, which cannot be checked without DNA. The CDR3 consists of 15 residues. Germline CDR1 SGHAT, CDR2 FQNNGV.

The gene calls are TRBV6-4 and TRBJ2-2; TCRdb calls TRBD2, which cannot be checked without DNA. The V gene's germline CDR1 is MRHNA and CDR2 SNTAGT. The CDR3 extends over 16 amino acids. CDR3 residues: CASSAGTSRPTGELFF.

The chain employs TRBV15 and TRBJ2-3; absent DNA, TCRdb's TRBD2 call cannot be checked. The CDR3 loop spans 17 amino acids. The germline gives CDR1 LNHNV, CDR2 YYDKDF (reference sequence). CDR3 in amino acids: CATSAQEGREFRDTQYF.

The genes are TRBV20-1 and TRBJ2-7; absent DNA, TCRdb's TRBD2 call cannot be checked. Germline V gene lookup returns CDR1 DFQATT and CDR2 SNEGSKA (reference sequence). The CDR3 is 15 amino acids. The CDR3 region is CSARELAGESYEQYF.

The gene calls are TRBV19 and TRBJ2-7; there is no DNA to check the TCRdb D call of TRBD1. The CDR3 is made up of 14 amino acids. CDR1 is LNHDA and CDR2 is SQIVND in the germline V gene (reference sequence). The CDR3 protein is CASSRDDGSYEQYF.

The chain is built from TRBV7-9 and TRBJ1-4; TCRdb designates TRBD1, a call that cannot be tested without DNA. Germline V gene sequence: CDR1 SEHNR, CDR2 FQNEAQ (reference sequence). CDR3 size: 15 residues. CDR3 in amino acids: CASSLAQRGDEKLFF.

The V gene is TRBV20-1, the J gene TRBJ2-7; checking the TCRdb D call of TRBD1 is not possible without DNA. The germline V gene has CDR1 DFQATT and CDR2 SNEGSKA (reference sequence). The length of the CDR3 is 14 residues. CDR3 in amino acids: CSARTGSVSYEQYF.

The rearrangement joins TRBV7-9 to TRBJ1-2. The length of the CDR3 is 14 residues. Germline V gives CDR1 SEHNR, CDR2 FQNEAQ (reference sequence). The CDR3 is CASSLGDFKIGYTF.

CDR3 protein: CASSLAGISYEQYF. The V gene is TRBV5-1, the J gene TRBJ2-7. This CDR3 spans 14 amino acids. Germline-derived CDR1 and CDR2 are SGHRS and YFSETQ.

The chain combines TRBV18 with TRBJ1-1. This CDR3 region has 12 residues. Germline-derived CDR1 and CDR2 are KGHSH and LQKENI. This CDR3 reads CASSPSVAEAFF.

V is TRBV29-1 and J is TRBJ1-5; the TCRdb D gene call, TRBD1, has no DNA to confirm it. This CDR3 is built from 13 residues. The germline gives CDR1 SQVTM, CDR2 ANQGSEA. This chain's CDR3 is CSVGTGGGQPQHF.

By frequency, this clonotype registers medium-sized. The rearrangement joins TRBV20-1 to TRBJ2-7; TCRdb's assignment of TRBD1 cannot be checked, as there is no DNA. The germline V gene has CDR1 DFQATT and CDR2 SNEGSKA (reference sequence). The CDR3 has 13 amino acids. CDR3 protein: CSAPDREAGEQYF.

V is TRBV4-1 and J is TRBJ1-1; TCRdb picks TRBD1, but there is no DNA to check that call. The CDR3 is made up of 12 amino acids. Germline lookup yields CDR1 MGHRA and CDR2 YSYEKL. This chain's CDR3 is CASSHGTAATYF.

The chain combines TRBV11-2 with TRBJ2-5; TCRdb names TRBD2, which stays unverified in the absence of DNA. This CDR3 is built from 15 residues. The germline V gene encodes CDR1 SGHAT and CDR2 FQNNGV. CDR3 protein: CASSFGGGSQETQYF.

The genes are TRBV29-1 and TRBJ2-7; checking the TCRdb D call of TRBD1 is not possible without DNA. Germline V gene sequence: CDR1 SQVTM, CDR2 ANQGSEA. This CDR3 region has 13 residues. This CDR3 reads CSVEAGGTYEQYF.

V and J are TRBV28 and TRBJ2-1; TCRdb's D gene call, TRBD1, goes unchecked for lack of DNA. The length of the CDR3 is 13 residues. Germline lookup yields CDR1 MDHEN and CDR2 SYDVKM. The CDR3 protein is CASRTDRGVGQFF.